Each of the 14 T cell receptor beta chains below was sequenced from the same sample in a study of T-cell reconstitution after alpha-beta-depleted transplantation in children. Preparation of the TCRbeta library was carried out with unique molecular identifiers. From the PCR reads, TCRdb called clonotypes with MiXCR, one entry per CDR3 protein. The data contain around 400,000 distinct CDR3 sequences, around 21% of them singletons. The material sequenced was PBMCs from the stem cell graft donor, taken from the stem cell graft. The source is a human donor who donated a stem cell graft to a child with acute myeloid leukemia.

The rearrangement uses TRBV12-3 or TRBV12-4 and TRBJ2-5; 7 nucleotides match TRBD1. Trimming cost V 6 bases and J 3 bases; bases outside gene matches: 7. This CDR3 is 14 amino acids long. The CDR3 spells CASSHSGTEETQYF. As DNA, the CDR3 is TGTGCCAGCAGCCATTCCGGGACAGAAGAGACCCAGTACTTC.

This clonotype showed up many times. The V gene is TRBV20-1, the J gene TRBJ2-7; no definite D call. The CDR3 covers 12 residues. Between the trimmed V and J ends, which lost 6 bases and 3 bases, there was a span of 12 bases. Germline assignment: CDR1 DFQATT and CDR2 SNEGSKA (reference sequence). CDR3 in amino acids: CSAARGDYEQYF. CDR3 sequence (DNA): TGCAGTGCCGCGCGTGGGGACTACGAGCAGTACTTC.

This clonotype has more than one count but fewer than ten. The chain joins TRBV12-3 or TRBV12-4 to TRBJ2-4; D may match TRBD1 or TRBD2 (5 bases each). The CDR3 spans 13 residues. The ends were cut back, 1 base at V and 8 bases at J, with 9 bases in the middle. Here the CDR3 reads CASSLGLGDIQYF. CDR3 nucleotide sequence: TGTGCCAGCAGTTTAGGTTTGGGGGACATTCAGTACTTC.

The rearrangement uses TRBV27 and TRBJ2-7; 8 positions match TRBD1. Germline CDR1 is MNHEY and CDR2 is SMNVEV (reference sequence). The CDR3 contains 15 residues. V lost 1 base to trimming and J lost 5 bases; unmatched junction nucleotides: 7. CDR3 sequence (DNA): TGTGCCAGCAGTTTATTACAGGGGGGTAGGAACGAGCAGTACTTC. Amino acid sequence: CASSLLQGGRNEQYF.

In this sample, this clonotype turned up a few times. The chain links TRBV13 to TRBJ2-7, with D possibly TRBD1 on 6 matching bases. Germline CDR1 reads PRHDT; CDR2 reads FYEKMQ (reference sequence). This CDR3 is built from 14 residues. V lost 3 bases and J lost 2, with 11 bases in between. For the CDR3, the DNA is TGTGCCAGCAGCTTGGGGGACAATACCTACGAGCAGTACTTC. It specifies CASSLGDNTYEQYF.

V usage is TRBV5-1 and J usage is TRBJ2-3; D gene unclear. Trimming pared 0 bases from V and 0 bases from J, leaving 5 bases between. This CDR3 is built from 14 residues. Germline-derived CDR1 and CDR2 are SGHRS and YFSETQ. Here the CDR3 DNA reads TGCGCCAGCAGCTTGGGCAGTAGCACAGATACGCAGTATTTT. This sequence encodes CASSLGSSTDTQYF.

V gene TRBV3-1 combines with J gene TRBJ2-7; TRBD2 is a possible D gene (5 bases). V lost 4 bases, J lost 3 bases, and 16 bases lay in between. Germline V gene data show CDR1 as LGHDT and CDR2 as YNNKEL (reference sequence). The CDR3 contains 15 residues. The CDR3 coding sequence is TGTGCCAGCAGCCTCAGACCGTCCGGGGACTACGAGCAGTACTTC. This codes for CASSLRPSGDYEQYF.

This clonotype was counted a few times. The chain links TRBV7-9 to TRBJ1-1; the match to TRBD1 covers 7 bases. Germline values: CDR1 SEHNR, CDR2 FQNEAQ (reference sequence). The CDR3 runs 15 residues. V dropped 5 bases and J dropped 1; count of bases not matched to a gene: 7. Here the CDR3 reads CASSPMQGGNTEAFF. The CDR3 DNA reads TGTGCCAGCAGCCCGATGCAGGGGGGGAACACTGAAGCTTTCTTT.

The rearrangement uses TRBV20-1 and TRBJ2-5; D possibly uses TRBD1 or TRBD2 (5 bases each). Trimming pared 6 bases from V and 0 bases from J, leaving 14 bases between. The CDR3 runs to 14 residues. Per germline, CDR1 DFQATT and CDR2 SNEGSKA (reference sequence). CDR3 region: CSAPRDGDQETQYF. In DNA form, the CDR3 reads TGCAGTGCCCCCCGGGACGGGGACCAAGAGACCCAGTACTTC.

The V gene is TRBV2, the J gene TRBJ2-2; 10 positions match TRBD2. CDR3 length equals 15 residues. Germline CDR1 is SNHLY and CDR2 is FYNNEI. V lost 6 bases, J lost 2 bases, and 3 bases stayed unmatched. DNA for the CDR3: TGTGCCAGCAGAGCGGGAGGGGTTAACACCGGGGAGCTGTTTTTT. Translating gives CASRAGGVNTGELFF.

The V call is TRBV5-6, the J call TRBJ2-3; TRBD1 might be the D (6 bases). V was shortened by 0 bases and J by 2 bases, with 10 bases between the two germline ends. CDR3 length: 15 amino acids. The germline gives CDR1 SGHDT, CDR2 YYEEEE. The CDR3 nucleotides read TGTGCCAGCAGCTTGGTGGGACATATCACAGATACGCAGTATTTT. Its translation: CASSLVGHITDTQYF.

This clonotype appeared a few times. The CDR3 spells CATQPVHEQYF. In nucleotides, the CDR3 is TGTGCCACTCAGCCTGTCCACGAGCAGTACTTC. The chain combines TRBV6-6 with TRBJ2-7; D is unresolved. CDR3 size: 11 residues. Germline CDR1 MNHNY, CDR2 SVGAGI (reference sequence). Trimming shortened V by 10 bases and J by 5 bases, and 12 bases separated the two germline ends.

The rearrangement uses TRBV4-1 and TRBJ1-5; maybe TRBD1 (6 bases). Trimming pared 4 bases from V and 4 bases from J, leaving 17 bases between. The CDR3 is 16 residues long. CDR1 and CDR2 (germline): MGHRA, YSYEKL. The chain's CDR3 is CASSRDSGTPNQPQHF. In DNA form, the CDR3 reads TGCGCCAGCAGCCGAGATTCCGGGACACCTAATCAGCCCCAGCATTTT.

The chain links TRBV24-1 to TRBJ2-1; D not resolved. V lost 6 bases and J lost 6, with 11 bases in between. Germline CDR1 reads KGHDR; CDR2 reads SFDVKD. The CDR3 sequence is 13 residues long. The DNA of the CDR3 is TGTGCCACCAGTATTTCAGATTTCAATGAGCAGTTCTTC. Encoded protein: CATSISDFNEQFF.